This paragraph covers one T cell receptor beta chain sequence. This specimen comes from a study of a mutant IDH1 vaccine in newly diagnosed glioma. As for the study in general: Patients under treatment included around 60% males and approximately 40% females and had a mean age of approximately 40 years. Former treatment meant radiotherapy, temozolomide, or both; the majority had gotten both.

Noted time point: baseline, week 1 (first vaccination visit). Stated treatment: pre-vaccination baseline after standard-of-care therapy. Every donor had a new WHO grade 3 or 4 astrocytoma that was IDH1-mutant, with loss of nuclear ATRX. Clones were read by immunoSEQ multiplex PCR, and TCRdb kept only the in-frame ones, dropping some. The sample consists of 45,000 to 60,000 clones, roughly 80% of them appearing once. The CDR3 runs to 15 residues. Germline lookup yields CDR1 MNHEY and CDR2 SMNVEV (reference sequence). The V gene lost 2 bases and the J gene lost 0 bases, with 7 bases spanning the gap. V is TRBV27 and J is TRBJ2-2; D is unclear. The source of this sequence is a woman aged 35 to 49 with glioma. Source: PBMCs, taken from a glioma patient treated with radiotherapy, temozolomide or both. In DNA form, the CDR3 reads TGTGCCAGCAGTTTAGCAGCCGCGAACACCGGGGAGCTGTTTTTT. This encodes CASSLAAANTGELFF.